Presented here are 10 T cell receptor beta chains from one specimen sequenced in a study of CD8 T cells in Susac syndrome. RNA, at about 0.5 to 1 ug, was reverse transcribed with random hexamers. TCRdb itself ran the immunoSEQ multiplex PCR reads through MiXCR, one entry per CDR3 protein. The sample consists of 200,000 or so distinct CDR3 sequences, around 96% of them appearing once. The sequenced material came from CD4+ T cells from PBMCs. These receptors were obtained from a human donor with multiple sclerosis.

The chain couples TRBV5-1 to TRBJ1-1, with a possible D match to TRBD1 (6 bases). The CDR3 is 13 residues long. CDR1 is SGHRS, CDR2 YFSETQ, per germline. V shed 5 bases and J shed 2 bases, with 10 bases lying between them. The CDR3 is CASSRDINTEAFF. The DNA for the CDR3 is TGCGCCAGCAGTCGGGACATCAACACTGAAGCTTTCTTT.

This chain connects TRBV24-1 to TRBJ1-2; D call uncertain. Deletions cut 10 bases from V and 2 bases from J, with 10 bases between. In germline, CDR1 is KGHDR, CDR2 SFDVKD. CDR3 length: 12 amino acids. CDR3 in amino acids: CATSTGNYGYTF. Here the CDR3 DNA reads TGTGCCACGAGTACCGGGAACTATGGCTACACCTTC.

The rearrangement links TRBV11-2 to TRBJ2-1, with TRBD2 identical over 10 bases. Germline V gives CDR1 SGHAT, CDR2 FQNNGV. V shed 6 bases, J shed 5 bases, and the junction held 13 bases outside the gene matches. The CDR3 is made up of 17 amino acids. In DNA form, the CDR3 reads TGTGCCAGCAGACGGCCGGGACTAGCGAGTGGTAACAATGAGCAGTTCTTC. As protein: CASRRPGLASGNNEQFF. Based on the CDR3 plus reference TRBV11-2 and TRBJ2-1, the full variable domain is EAGVAQSPRYKIIEKRQSVAFWCNPISGHATLYWYQQILGQGPKLLIQFQNNGVVDDSQLPKDRFSAERLKGVDSTLKIQPAKLEDSAVYLCASRRPGLASGNNEQFFGPGTRLTVL.

This rearrangement joins TRBV6-5 to TRBJ1-5; D is uncertain. Trimming stripped 11 bases from V and 9 bases from J, with 8 bases between. This CDR3 is built from 9 residues. Germline assignment: CDR1 MNHEY and CDR2 SVGAGI. The CDR3 DNA sequence: TGTGCCGTCAGCGGGCCCCAGCATTTT. Its protein product is CAVSGPQHF.

On this clonotype: The junction differs from germline at one of its ends, possibly a read error. The chain joins TRBV7-7 to TRBJ2-7, with TRBD1 matching over 8 bases. CDR3 length: 14 amino acids. Germline values: CDR1 SSHAT, CDR2 FNYEAQ (reference sequence). CDR3 nucleotides: TGTGCTAGCAGCCCCGGGACAGGTTTGGTCGAGCAGTACTTC. Its translation is CASSPGTGLVEQYF.

This chain links TRBV20-1 with TRBJ2-1, with 11 bases matching TRBD1. From germline, CDR1 is DFQATT and CDR2 SNEGSKA (reference sequence). V trimming: 3 bases; J trimming: 6 bases; junction bases outside the gene matches: 7. This CDR3 contains 15 residues. The CDR3 sequence is CSARDRGPGPNEQFF. In DNA, the CDR3 is TGCAGTGCTAGGGACAGGGGGCCGGGCCCCAATGAGCAGTTCTTC.

This chain links TRBV4-2 with TRBJ1-1; D perhaps matches TRBD1 (6 bases). Germline loops: CDR1 LGHNA, CDR2 YNFKEQ. CDR3 length: 16 amino acids. V was trimmed by 2 bases and J by 5 bases, leaving 18 bases between them. CDR3 DNA sequence: TGTGCCAGCAGCCAACCGCCCCTACAGGGTTGGACTGAAGCTTTCTTT. This gives the protein CASSQPPLQGWTEAFF.

This clonotype was observed once. The chain joins TRBV4-1 to TRBJ2-3; 10 positions agree with TRBD2. Germline CDR1 MGHRA, CDR2 YSYEKL. The CDR3 covers 14 residues. V gave up 5 bases and J gave up 4 bases; unmatched junction bases: 3. CDR3 sequence (DNA): TGCGCCAGCAGCAAGGGACTAGCGCCAGATACGCAGTATTTT. Translated: CASSKGLAPDTQYF.

The chain employs TRBV5-4 and TRBJ2-7; D unclear. Germline V lookup: CDR1 SGHNT, CDR2 YYREEE (reference sequence). The CDR3 covers 11 residues. Trimming took 1 base from V and 7 from J, leaving 6 bases between them. This CDR3 reads CASSLTREQYF. The DNA for the CDR3 is TGTGCCAGCAGCTTGACGCGGGAGCAGTACTTC. Full variable domain (rest looked up from reference TRBV5-4 and TRBJ2-7): ETGVTQSPTHLIKTRGQQVTLRCSSQSGHNTVSWYQQALGQGPQFIFQYYREEENGRGNFPPRFSGLQFPNYSSELNVNALELDDSALYLCASSLTREQYFGPGTRLTVT.

The chain uses TRBV9 and TRBJ1-1; D is uncertain. Germline V gene lookup returns CDR1 SGDLS and CDR2 YYNGEE. V was trimmed by 4 bases and J by 3 bases, leaving 13 bases between them. This CDR3 spans 14 amino acids. CDR3: CASSKAQRDTEAFF. CDR3 in DNA: TGTGCCAGCAGCAAGGCCCAAAGGGACACTGAAGCTTTCTTT.